These 14 T cell receptor beta chains were sequenced from one sample in a study of OX40 agonist ivuxolimab in advanced cancers. Profiled with immunoSEQ multiplex PCR; TCRdb holds only in-frame clones, not every one. The sample carries about 44,000 clones, about 89% recorded once. The input for sequencing was CD4+ or CD8+ T cells sorted from blood, taken in a trial of the OX40 agonist ivuxolimab. Receptor source: an adult with an advanced solid tumor such as melanoma, head and neck, liver or kidney cancer.

V gene TRBV29-1 combines with J gene TRBJ2-2, with TRBD2 identical over 11 bases. Germline-derived CDR1 and CDR2 are SQVTM and ANQGSEA. The V and J ends lost 6 bases and 5 bases, in that order; junction bases with no gene match: 11. The CDR3 loop spans 16 amino acids. The CDR3 bases are TGCAGCGTGACTCCACTAGCGGGAGAAGGGACCGGGGAGCTGTTTTTT. Residues: CSVTPLAGEGTGELFF.

The J gene is TRBJ1-2, the V gene TRBV9, with a tentative D call TRBD1 (6 bases). The CDR3 covers 15 residues. CDR1 is SGDLS, CDR2 YYNGEE, per germline. V lost 4 bases, J lost 1 base, and 14 bases lay in between. The CDR3 coding sequence is TGTGCCAGCAGCCACGAGGGACACAGTAACTATGGCTACACCTTC. Translated: CASSHEGHSNYGYTF.

This clone has just one count. The gene calls are TRBV4-3 and TRBJ1-2; TRBD1 matches 7 bases. The germline V gene encodes CDR1 LGHNA and CDR2 YSLEER. The CDR3 length is 14 residues. The V gene end was trimmed by 4 bases and the J gene end by 3 bases; junction bases not matched to a gene: 5. CDR3 bases: TGCGCCAGCAGCCGGGAGGGACAGTACTATGGCTACACCTTC. This codes for CASSREGQYYGYTF.

J is TRBJ2-2 and V is TRBV9; D assignment may be TRBD1 or TRBD2 (6 bases each). Germline V gene data show CDR1 as SGDLS and CDR2 as YYNGEE. The CDR3 contains 15 residues. V lost 3 bases and J 4 bases, leaving 13 bases between the germline ends. CDR3 bases: TGTGCCAGCAGCGAAGGAGGGGGTAGCACCGGGGAGCTGTTTTTT. Encoded protein: CASSEGGGSTGELFF. The whole variable domain, remainder taken from reference TRBV9 and TRBJ2-2, is DSGVTQTPKHLITATGQRVTLRCSPRSGDLSVYWYQQSLDQGLQFLIQYYNGEERAKGNILERFSAQQFPDLHSELNLSSLELGDSALYFCASSEGGGSTGELFFGEGSRLTVL.

V is TRBV19 and J is TRBJ2-1; possibly TRBD1 for D (6 bases). This CDR3 spans 11 amino acids. The germline V gene encodes CDR1 LNHDA and CDR2 SQIVND (reference sequence). Deletions cut 5 bases from V and 12 bases from J, with 11 bases between. The CDR3 DNA sequence: TGTGCCAGTAGTCAGGGGCGTCGGCAGTTCTTC. This sequence encodes CASSQGRRQFF. The full variable domain, in which reference TRBV19 and TRBJ2-1 provide the parts outside the CDR3, is DGGITQSPKYLFRKEGQNVTLSCEQNLNHDAMYWYRQDPGQGLRLIYYSQIVNDFQKGDIAEGYSVSREKKESFPLTVTSAQKNPTAFYLCASSQGRRQFFGPGTRLTVL.

This chain connects TRBV13 to TRBJ2-7; TRBD2 matches 7 bases. The CDR3 has 15 amino acids. Germline CDR1 and CDR2: PRHDT and FYEKMQ (reference sequence). The junction had 2 bases not matched to a gene; V was cut back by 0 bases and J by 0 bases. CDR3 sequence: CASSLGAGLSYEQYF. The CDR3 DNA is TGTGCCAGCAGCTTAGGAGCGGGACTCTCCTACGAGCAGTACTTC.

This rearrangement joins TRBV6-1 to TRBJ2-7, with 11 bases matching TRBD1. Germline V gene lookup returns CDR1 MNHNS and CDR2 SASEGT. V lost 4 bases, J lost 0 bases, and 5 bases stayed unmatched. The CDR3 is 16 amino acids. The CDR3 bases are TGTGCCAGCAGTGGAGGGACAGGGGGGCCCTCCTACGAGCAGTACTTC. Translation: CASSGGTGGPSYEQYF.

This chain links TRBV19 with TRBJ2-7; no clear D gene. Germline V gene data show CDR1 as LNHDA and CDR2 as SQIVND (reference sequence). The CDR3 spans 14 residues. Trimming took 3 bases from V and 0 from J, leaving 9 bases between them. CDR3 residues: CASSMTVSSYEQYF. The CDR3 region has the DNA TGTGCCAGTAGTATGACGGTCTCCTCCTACGAGCAGTACTTC. Variable domain in full (rest from reference TRBV19 and TRBJ2-7): DGGITQSPKYLFRKEGQNVTLSCEQNLNHDAMYWYRQDPGQGLRLIYYSQIVNDFQKGDIAEGYSVSREKKESFPLTVTSAQKNPTAFYLCASSMTVSSYEQYFGPGTRLTVT.

This chain links TRBV30 with TRBJ2-1, with 7 bases fitting TRBD1. Germline CDR1 and CDR2: GTSNPN and SVGIG (reference sequence). The CDR3 totals 13 residues. J gave up 4 bases and V 4 bases, and 4 bases lay outside the gene matches. CDR3 loop: CAWKGQSYNEQFF. The CDR3 region has the DNA TGTGCCTGGAAGGGACAGAGTTACAATGAGCAGTTCTTC.

The chain employs TRBV10-3 and TRBJ2-7; TRBD1 matches at 10 bases. The CDR3 spans 17 residues. Germline CDR1 and CDR2: ENHRY and SYGVKD. J gave up 2 bases and V 2 bases, and 9 bases lay outside the gene matches. CDR3: CAISEPNDRGQTYEQYF. CDR3 nucleotide sequence: TGTGCCATCAGTGAGCCGAACGACAGGGGGCAAACCTACGAGCAGTACTTC.

The chain carries TRBV6-1 and TRBJ2-5; maybe TRBD1 (6 bases). Trimming left V 5 bases short and J 1 base short, with 11 bases between. The CDR3 has 14 residues. The germline gives CDR1 MNHNS, CDR2 SASEGT. CDR3 DNA: TGTGCCAGCAGTTTTGACAGGACCCAAGAGACCCAGTACTTC. Translation: CASSFDRTQETQYF.

This clone came up a few times. V and J are TRBV6-4 and TRBJ2-3, with D perhaps matching TRBD2 (6 bases). V lost 4 bases, J lost 1 base, and 12 bases lay in between. The CDR3 covers 15 residues. CDR1 is MRHNA, CDR2 SNTAGT, per germline. CDR3 amino acids: CASSARASGTDTQYF. In nucleotides, the CDR3 is TGTGCCAGCAGTGCCAGGGCTAGCGGCACAGATACGCAGTATTTT.

The chain is built from TRBV6-6 and TRBJ1-2, with 7 bases lining up with TRBD1. Germline trimming cut 0 bases from V and 0 bases from J; bases unmatched to any gene: 1. Germline loops: CDR1 MNHNY, CDR2 SVGAGI (reference sequence). The CDR3 has 15 residues. Here the CDR3 DNA reads TGTGCCAGCAGTTACTCCGGGACAGCTAACTATGGCTACACCTTC. As protein: CASSYSGTANYGYTF.

This chain uses TRBV19 with TRBJ2-4; possible D gene TRBD1, 6 bases. The CDR3 length is 14 residues. Trimming pared 7 bases from V and 0 bases from J, leaving 10 bases between. Per germline, CDR1 LNHDA and CDR2 SQIVND (reference sequence). CDR3 sequence (DNA): TGTGCCAGTACCGACAGGTTAGCCAAAAACATTCAGTACTTC. It is translated as CASTDRLAKNIQYF.